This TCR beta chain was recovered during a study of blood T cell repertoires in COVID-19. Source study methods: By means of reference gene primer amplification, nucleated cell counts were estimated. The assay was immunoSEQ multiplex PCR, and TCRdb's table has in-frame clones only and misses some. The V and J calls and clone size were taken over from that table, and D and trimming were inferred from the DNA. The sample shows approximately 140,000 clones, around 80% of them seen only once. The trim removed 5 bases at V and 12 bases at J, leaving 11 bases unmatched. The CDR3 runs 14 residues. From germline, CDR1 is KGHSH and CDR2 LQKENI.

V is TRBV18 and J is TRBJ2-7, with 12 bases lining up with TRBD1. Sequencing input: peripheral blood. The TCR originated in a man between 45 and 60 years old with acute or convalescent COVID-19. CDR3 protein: CASSVGTGGSLRYF. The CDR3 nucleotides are TGTGCCAGCTCAGTAGGGACAGGGGGCAGTCTTCGGTACTTC.